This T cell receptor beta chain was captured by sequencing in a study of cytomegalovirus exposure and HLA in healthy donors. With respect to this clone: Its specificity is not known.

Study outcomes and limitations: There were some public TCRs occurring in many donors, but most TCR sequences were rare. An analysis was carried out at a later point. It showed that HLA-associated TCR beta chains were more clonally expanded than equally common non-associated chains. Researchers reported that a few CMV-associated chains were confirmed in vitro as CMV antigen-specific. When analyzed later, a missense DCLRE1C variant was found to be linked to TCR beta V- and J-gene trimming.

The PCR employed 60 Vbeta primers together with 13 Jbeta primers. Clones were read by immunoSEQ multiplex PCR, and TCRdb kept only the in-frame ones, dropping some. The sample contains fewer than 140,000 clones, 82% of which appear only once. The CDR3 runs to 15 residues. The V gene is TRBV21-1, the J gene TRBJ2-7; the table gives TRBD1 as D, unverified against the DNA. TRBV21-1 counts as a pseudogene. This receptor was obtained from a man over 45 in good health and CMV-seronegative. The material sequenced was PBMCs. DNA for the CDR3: TGTGCCAGCAGCACCGAAGGGACAGGGGGCAACGAGCAGTACTTC. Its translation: CASSTEGTGGNEQYF.